This T cell receptor beta chain was identified during a study of blood T cell repertoires in COVID-19. Across the study: PBMCs, B-cell-depleted T cells, or T cells were the source of the cDNA or gDNA that made up the material.

V was shortened by 4 bases and J by 4 bases, with 16 bases between the two germline ends. The germline V gene encodes CDR1 SQVTM and CDR2 ANQGSEA. The CDR3 is made up of 14 amino acids. A case of COVID-19 had been met by exposed participants within 2 weeks before study entry. TCRdb's copy holds only in-frame clones and misses some; the assay was immunoSEQ multiplex PCR. Of fewer than 250,000 clones in the sample, almost 90% were seen once. The V gene is TRBV29-1, the J gene TRBJ2-5, with D possibly matching TRBD2 (6 bases). The sequenced material came from PBMCs or T cells enriched from blood (not recorded which). This clonotype was sampled from a man in his thirties or forties who had been exposed to COVID-19. This chain's CDR3 is CSVGLDAGGETQYF. For the CDR3, the DNA is TGCAGCGTTGGTTTGGACGCCGGGGGAGAGACCCAGTACTTC.